The entry below gives a single T cell receptor (beta chain) sequence along with its context. This entry comes from a study of Ad26.COV2.S vaccination and SARS-CoV-2 variants. CDR3 length: 15 residues. Germline CDR1 SGHTA, CDR2 FQGTGA. Losses at the gene ends were 5 bases for V and 5 bases for J; bases not matched to a gene: 8. Treatment: over 15 received Ad26.COV2.S at low or high dose, single or two shots; roughly 5 received placebo; per-sample allocation not given. Sampling was done on day 63 after the first vaccine or placebo injection. Generated by immunoSEQ multiplex PCR, the TCRdb table keeps only in-frame clones and is missing some. This table holds about 400,000 clones, about four fifths found once.

Material: peripheral blood, obtained in a trial of Ad26.COV2.S vaccine versus placebo. The receptor was derived from a person aged 18-60 years who received the Ad26.COV2.S COVID-19 vaccine or a placebo. The V call is TRBV7-3, the J call TRBJ1-4, with 7 bases lining up with TRBD1. CDR3 coding DNA: TGTGCCAGCAGCCTTACGGGACAGAAGAATGAAAAACTGTTTTTT. Translation gives CASSLTGQKNEKLFF.